This TCR beta chain was recovered during a study of blood T cell repertoires in COVID-19. All enrollees were about 18 to 100 years old and from under 25 US areas. Cohorts were determined from participant-reported clinical history. The table came from immunoSEQ multiplex PCR; TCRdb's copy has only in-frame clones and leaves some out. The repertoire has approximately 330,000 clones, about 86% of them found once; the top ten carry 3.5% to 4.5%. The V gene's germline CDR1 is MNHNS and CDR2 SASEGT. The CDR3 extends over 15 amino acids. Trimming removed 2 bases from V and 3 bases from J, with 13 bases in between.

The chain couples TRBV6-1 to TRBJ1-1; D not certain. The receptor was derived from a woman between 40 and 50 years old with acute COVID-19. The material sequenced was PBMCs or T cells enriched from blood (not recorded which). In DNA, the CDR3 is TGTGCCAGCAGTGAAACGATCGCCGGGTACACTGAAGCTTTCTTT. Its protein product is CASSETIAGYTEAFF.